This T cell receptor beta chain was retrieved from a study of blood T cells in healthy people across ages. Points from the study as a whole: The study regarded diversity estimates from one million T cells as underestimates.

Through a sample-barcoded 5' primer and a J-beta primer mix, a second PCR was run for roughly 6 to 12 cycles. TCRdb fed the 5' RACE reads into MiXCR, producing one record per CDR3 protein. The sample lists fewer than 800,000 distinct CDR3 sequences; around 49% were seen once. CDR1 SQVTM and CDR2 ANQGSEA come from the germline V gene. V was pared by 4 bases and J by 8 bases, with 8 bases of the junction left unmatched. CDR3 length equals 13 residues. This clonotype was seen at least ten times. Its antigen is unidentified. The receptor comes from a woman aged 55-70 years in good health. The V gene is TRBV29-1, the J gene TRBJ1-2; 9 positions agree with TRBD1. The specimen sequenced was blood. CDR3 nucleotides: TGCAGCGTTGTGGGACAGGGATCCTGGGGCTACACCTTC. Protein sequence: CSVVGQGSWGYTF. The whole variable domain, remainder taken from reference TRBV29-1 and TRBJ1-2, is SAVISQKPSRDICQRGTSLTIQCQVDSQVTMMFWYRQQPGQSLTLIATANQGSEATYESGFVIDKFPISRPNLTFSTLTVSNMSPEDSSIYLCSVVGQGSWGYTFGSGTRLTVV.